This T cell receptor beta chain derives from a study of patients and donors after allogeneic stem cell transplantation. The CDR3 length is 14 residues. Germline CDR1 and CDR2: MNHNY and SVGAGI (reference sequence). V was trimmed by 0 bases and J by 5 bases, leaving 10 bases between them. TCRdb reanalysed the RT-PCR reads using MiXCR and keeps one entry per CDR3 protein. The sample shows about 90,000 distinct CDR3 sequences, 48% of them seen only once. V is TRBV6-6 and J is TRBJ1-1; D not certain. The sample comprised blood, either unsorted or a sorted T cell fraction (not recorded which). This receptor was identified in a human donor who was either an allogeneic HSCT recipient or a stem cell or donor lymphocyte infusion donor (not recorded which). It is not recorded whose cells these are; they may come from a transplant donor. The CDR3 DNA is TGTGCCAGCAGTTACTCGACGGACGAGACTGAAGCTTTCTTT. Amino acid sequence: CASSYSTDETEAFF.